The 26 T cell receptor beta chains given below trace back to one sample, sequenced in a study of identical twins. TCRdb itself ran the 5' RACE reads through MiXCR, one entry per CDR3 protein. The repertoire includes about 470,000 distinct CDR3 sequences, more than 20% of them detected once, and roughly 3% sits in the top ten. These data were likewise used in another study, on T cells expressing NK-cell markers.

Sample: CD4+ T cells sorted from blood. The receptor source for this set is a woman between 18 and 29 years old in good health.

The table lists this clonotype with a few counts. For the CDR3, the DNA is TGCGCCAGCAGCTTGGATGACACTGAAGCTTTCTTT. Its translation: CASSLDDTEAFF. This sequence joins TRBV5-1 and TRBJ1-1; D not certain. The germline CDR1 and CDR2 sequences are SGHRS and YFSETQ. The CDR3 covers 12 residues. V dropped 0 bases and J dropped 3 bases, with 3 bases sitting between them.

A note on this clonotype: A junction end diverges from the germline sequence, so it may reflect a read error. This sequence joins TRBV7-7 and TRBJ2-2, with TRBD1 as a possible D gene (6 bases). The CDR3 has 13 amino acids. From germline, CDR1 is SSHAT and CDR2 FNYEAQ (reference sequence). CDR3 protein: CASSRQVSGELFF. For the CDR3, the DNA is TGTGCTAGCAGCAGACAGGTATCCGGGGAGCTGTTTTTT.

The rearrangement uses TRBV6-2 or TRBV6-3 and TRBJ1-1; D call uncertain. Germline V gives CDR1 MNHEY, CDR2 SVGEGT. V lost 0 bases, J lost 0 bases, and 8 bases lay in between. The CDR3 totals 15 residues. CDR3 nucleotide sequence: TGTGCCAGCAGTTACTCGCCCAGCATGAACACTGAAGCTTTCTTT. Protein product: CASSYSPSMNTEAFF.

The chain recombines TRBV9 with TRBJ1-1; D call uncertain. The CDR3 extends over 14 amino acids. Trimming removed 4 bases at V and 1 base at J, with 11 bases between. Germline values: CDR1 SGDLS, CDR2 YYNGEE. CDR3 DNA: TGTGCCAGCAGCCGTCCAGGTGAGAACACTGAAGCTTTCTTT. Translation: CASSRPGENTEAFF.

The chain recombines TRBV20-1 with TRBJ2-2; 11 bases are a match to TRBD2. The CDR3 runs to 17 residues. Germline trimming cut 0 bases from V and 1 base from J; bases unmatched to any gene: 4. Germline V gene sequence: CDR1 DFQATT, CDR2 SNEGSKA (reference sequence). The CDR3 nucleotides read TGCAGTGCTAGAGATGTCCTAGCGGGGGGGAACACCGGGGAGCTGTTTTTT. Residues: CSARDVLAGGNTGELFF.

The rearrangement joins TRBV5-1 to TRBJ1-2; possible D gene TRBD1, 6 bases. The germline V gene has CDR1 SGHRS and CDR2 YFSETQ. This CDR3 is 14 amino acids long. V lost 4 bases to trimming and J lost 5 bases, with 15 bases between them. This CDR3 reads CASSPTAGAYGYTF. CDR3 coding DNA: TGCGCCAGCAGCCCCACCGCAGGGGCATATGGCTACACCTTC.

This sequence joins TRBV10-3 and TRBJ2-1, with TRBD2 matching over 8 bases. With 4 bases clipped from V and 4 bases from J, the junction kept 9 bases outside the gene matches. CDR3 length: 16 residues. Germline V gene data show CDR1 as ENHRY and CDR2 as SYGVKD. DNA for the CDR3: TGTGCCATCAGTGGTGTGAGCGGGAGAACTTACAATGAGCAGTTCTTC. Translated: CAISGVSGRTYNEQFF.

This clonotype has a count of ten or more. The rearrangement links TRBV2 to TRBJ1-5, with 10 positions matching TRBD1. The CDR3 is 13 residues long. Germline CDR1 SNHLY, CDR2 FYNNEI. V was pared by 6 bases and J by 5 bases, with 1 base of the junction left unmatched. This CDR3 is CASSGTGDQPQHF. In nucleotides, the CDR3 is TGTGCCAGCAGCGGGACAGGGGATCAGCCCCAGCATTTT.

A remark on this clonotype: The conserved phenylalanine or tryptophan normally closing the CDR3 is absent here, so this likely arose from a read error. The chain joins TRBV7-3 to TRBJ2-1; D gene unclear. The CDR3 sequence is 14 residues long. The germline V and J ends were trimmed by 0 bases and 9 bases, with 12 bases remaining between them. Looked up from germline, CDR1 is SGHTA and CDR2 is FQGTGA. The CDR3 region has the DNA TGTGCCAGCAGCTTAACGGCCTCTATCGGTGAGCAGTTCCTC. Protein sequence: CASSLTASIGEQFL.

The chain uses TRBV5-1 and TRBJ2-2; tentatively, D is TRBD1 (6 bases). The CDR3 length is 15 residues. Germline values: CDR1 SGHRS, CDR2 YFSETQ. Trimming pared 7 bases from V and 1 base from J, leaving 14 bases between. The DNA for the CDR3 is TGCGCCAGCGGGACAAGCATCTTGAACACCGGGGAGCTGTTTTTT. This codes for CASGTSILNTGELFF.

CDR3 DNA sequence: TGTGCCAGCAGCTTAGAAGTCCACACAGATACGCAGTATTTT. Protein sequence: CASSLEVHTDTQYF. V is TRBV7-8 and J is TRBJ2-3; no reliable D call. The V end was cut by 1 base, the J end by 2 bases, with 7 bases between. Per the germline V gene, CDR1 is SGHVS and CDR2 is FQNEAQ. The CDR3 runs 14 residues.

This clonotype was observed at least ten times. V is TRBV12-3 or TRBV12-4 and J is TRBJ1-1; D is unclear. The CDR3 length is 13 residues. V shed 1 base and J shed 1 base, with 4 bases lying between them. CDR3 coding DNA: TGTGCCAGCAGTTTAGGGGAGAACACTGAAGCTTTCTTT. This translates into CASSLGENTEAFF.

The V call is TRBV5-1, the J call TRBJ2-5; 11 bases agree with TRBD1. The V gene's germline CDR1 is SGHRS and CDR2 YFSETQ. Trimming took 3 bases from V and 5 from J; bases not matched to a gene: 3. The CDR3 totals 14 residues. CDR3 DNA sequence: TGCGCCAGCAGCTCCGGGACAGGGGGGGAGACCCAGTACTTC. Translated: CASSSGTGGETQYF.

The chain recombines TRBV7-2 with TRBJ2-5; D not resolved. Trimming took 4 bases from V and 4 from J, leaving 13 bases between them. The CDR3 is 14 amino acids. Germline values: CDR1 SGHTA, CDR2 FQGNSA. The CDR3 region has the DNA TGTGCCAGCAGCTCTCCGGTGAAAGTAGAGACCCAGTACTTC. It encodes CASSSPVKVETQYF. Filled out from reference TRBV7-2 and TRBJ2-5, the complete variable domain reads GAGVSQSPSNKVTEKGKDVELRCDPISGHTALYWYRQSLGQGLEFLIYFQGNSAPDKSGLPSDRFSAERTGGSVSTLTIQRTQQEDSAVYLCASSSPVKVETQYFGPGTRLLVL.

There are a few counts of this clonotype. The chain carries TRBV20-1 and TRBJ2-1, with D perhaps given as TRBD1 or TRBD2 (6 bases each). Per the germline V gene, CDR1 is DFQATT and CDR2 is SNEGSKA (reference sequence). V was cut by 6 bases and J by 8 bases, with 14 bases left in between. This CDR3 comprises 12 residues. For the CDR3, the DNA is TGCAGTGCGACTAGGGGGGTCGATGAGCAGTTCTTC. The encoded protein is CSATRGVDEQFF.

The chain employs TRBV3-1 and TRBJ2-3; 8 bases fit TRBD2. CDR1 and CDR2 from the germline V gene are LGHDT and YNNKEL (reference sequence). The J segment lost 6 bases and the V segment lost 3 bases, leaving 14 bases of the junction unmatched. This CDR3 spans 17 amino acids. CDR3 DNA: TGTGCCAGCAGCCAGTACTTAGCGGGACCGGTACCCGATACGCAGTATTTT. It is translated as CASSQYLAGPVPDTQYF.

The J gene is TRBJ2-3, the V gene TRBV7-2; a weak D match, TRBD2 (6 bases). This CDR3 is 16 amino acids long. Germline-derived CDR1 and CDR2 are SGHTA and FQGNSA. V lost 2 bases to trimming and J lost 4 bases, with 16 bases between them. The CDR3 DNA reads as TGTGCCAGCAGCTTAAGGGCTAGCGCAGGGCCAGATACGCAGTATTTT. Its protein product is CASSLRASAGPDTQYF.

The chain is built from TRBV10-3 and TRBJ2-1; D perhaps matches TRBD1 (6 bases). Germline V lookup: CDR1 ENHRY, CDR2 SYGVKD. The CDR3 has 15 residues. Trimming cost V 0 bases and J 6 bases, with 12 bases left between them. CDR3 coding DNA: TGTGCCATCAGTGAGTCGAGTTCAGGGGTCAATGAGCAGTTCTTC. This gives the protein CAISESSSGVNEQFF.

The sample holds a few counts of this clonotype. This rearrangement joins TRBV6-6 to TRBJ1-2; no clear D gene. The CDR3 sequence is 11 residues long. Trimming took off 10 bases at V and 2 bases at J, with 8 bases between the two ends. Germline CDR1 and CDR2: MNHNY and SVGAGI (reference sequence). In DNA form, the CDR3 reads TGTGCCATCCACACGAACTATGGCTACACCTTC. It translates to CAIHTNYGYTF.

The table lists this clonotype with a few counts. The genes are TRBV3-1 and TRBJ2-7, with D maybe TRBD2 (5 bases). Germline V gives CDR1 LGHDT, CDR2 YNNKEL (reference sequence). The V end was cut by 1 base, the J end by 3 bases, with 10 bases between. The CDR3 sequence is 14 residues long. This chain's CDR3 is CASSQATKLYEQYF. In nucleotides, the CDR3 is TGTGCCAGCAGCCAAGCGACTAAGCTCTACGAGCAGTACTTC.

The CDR3 DNA follows: TGCGCCAGCAGCTTGGCCAGTGGCGGAGTGACAGATACGCAGTATTTT. Encoded protein: CASSLASGGVTDTQYF. V is TRBV5-1 and J is TRBJ2-3; D not resolved. The V gene's germline CDR1 is SGHRS and CDR2 YFSETQ. This CDR3 has 16 residues. The ends were cut back, 0 bases at V and 3 bases at J, with 14 bases in the middle.

The chain joins TRBV20-1 to TRBJ2-3, with 8 bases that match TRBD2. The CDR3 has 13 amino acids. The junction had 2 bases not matched to a gene; V was cut back by 3 bases and J by 3 bases. Germline V lookup: CDR1 DFQATT, CDR2 SNEGSKA (reference sequence). CDR3 region: CSASSGATDTQYF. In DNA form, the CDR3 reads TGCAGTGCTAGTAGCGGGGCAACAGATACGCAGTATTTT.

V and J are TRBV6-1 and TRBJ2-7; maybe TRBD1 (5 bases). This CDR3 is built from 14 residues. The ends were cut back, 0 bases at V and 0 bases at J, with 6 bases in the middle. CDR1 MNHNS and CDR2 SASEGT come from the germline V gene. The CDR3 nucleotides read TGTGCCAGCAGTGAAGCTGACAGCTCCTACGAGCAGTACTTC. It yields the protein CASSEADSSYEQYF.

The chain combines TRBV9 with TRBJ2-3, with 7 nucleotides matching TRBD2. J was trimmed by 6 bases and V by 1 base; bases with no gene match: 11. The germline gives CDR1 SGDLS, CDR2 YYNGEE. CDR3 size: 16 residues. The CDR3 spells CASSVSGEGVQDTQYF. CDR3 DNA: TGTGCCAGCAGCGTAAGCGGGGAAGGGGTTCAGGATACGCAGTATTTT.

This clonotype appeared once. The gene calls are TRBV7-6 and TRBJ1-3, with D perhaps TRBD1 (6 bases). V dropped 5 bases and J dropped 6 bases, with 20 bases sitting between them. CDR1 is SGHVS and CDR2 is FNYEAQ in the germline V gene. The CDR3 covers 16 residues. The DNA of the CDR3 is TGTGCCAGCAGCCTCCAACAGGGTCTGAGAATAAACACCATATATTTT. Residues: CASSLQQGLRINTIYF.

This clonotype came up many times. The chain links TRBV7-2 to TRBJ2-1; D gene uncertain. The V end lost 1 base, the J end lost 10 bases, and 17 bases lay between the germline ends. The germline CDR1 and CDR2 sequences are SGHTA and FQGNSA. The CDR3 totals 15 residues. This CDR3 reads CASSLVGTPTREQFF. CDR3 DNA sequence: TGTGCCAGCAGCTTAGTAGGTACTCCCACGAGGGAGCAGTTCTTC.